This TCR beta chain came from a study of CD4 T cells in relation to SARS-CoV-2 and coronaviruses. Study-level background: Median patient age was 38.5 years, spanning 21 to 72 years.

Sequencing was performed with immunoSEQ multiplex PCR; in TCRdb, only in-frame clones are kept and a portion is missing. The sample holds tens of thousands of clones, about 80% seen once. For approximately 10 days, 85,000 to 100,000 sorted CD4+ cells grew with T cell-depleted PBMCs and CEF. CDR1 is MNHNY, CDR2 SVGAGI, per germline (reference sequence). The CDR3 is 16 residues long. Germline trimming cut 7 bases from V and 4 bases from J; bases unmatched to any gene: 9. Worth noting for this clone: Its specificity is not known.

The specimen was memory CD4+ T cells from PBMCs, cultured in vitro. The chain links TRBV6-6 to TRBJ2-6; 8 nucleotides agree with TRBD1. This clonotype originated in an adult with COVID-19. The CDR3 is CASKQTGAIGANVLTF. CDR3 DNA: TGTGCCAGCAAACAGACAGGGGCCATAGGGGCCAACGTCCTGACTTTC.